The present T cell receptor (beta chain) was sequenced within a study of T-cell reconstitution after alpha-beta-depleted transplantation in children. V lost 8 bases to trimming and J lost 10 bases, with 18 bases between them. This CDR3 spans 12 amino acids. The germline CDR1 and CDR2 sequences are MDHEN and SYDVKM. Researchers prepared the TCRbeta library using unique molecular identifiers, the study reports. MiXCR, applied by TCRdb to the PCR reads, yields one record per CDR3 protein. The repertoire consists of around 360,000 distinct CDR3 sequences, with about 9.4% occurring once and the leading ten covering about 2.3%. This clonotype was seen more than once but under ten times.

This TCR came from a human donor who donated a stem cell graft to a child with acute lymphoblastic leukemia. The sequencing here drew on PBMCs from the stem cell graft donor, taken from the stem cell graft. The chain has TRBV28 and TRBJ2-7, with D possibly TRBD2 on 5 matching bases. The CDR3 DNA sequence: TGTGCCAGCGCCCTCCGGAGGTTCAGTCAGTACTTC. Amino acids: CASALRRFSQYF.